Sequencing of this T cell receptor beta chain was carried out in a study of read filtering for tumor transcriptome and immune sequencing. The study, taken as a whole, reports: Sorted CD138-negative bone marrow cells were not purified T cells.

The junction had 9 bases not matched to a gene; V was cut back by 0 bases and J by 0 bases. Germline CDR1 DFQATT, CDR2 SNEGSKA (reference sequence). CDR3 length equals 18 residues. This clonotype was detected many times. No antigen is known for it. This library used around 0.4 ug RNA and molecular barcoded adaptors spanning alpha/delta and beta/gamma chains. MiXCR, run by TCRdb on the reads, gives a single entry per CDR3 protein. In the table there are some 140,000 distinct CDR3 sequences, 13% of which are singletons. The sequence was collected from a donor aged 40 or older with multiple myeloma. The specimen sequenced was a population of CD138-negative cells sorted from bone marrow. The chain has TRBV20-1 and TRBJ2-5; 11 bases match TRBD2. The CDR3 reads CSARDLMGTSGYQETQYF. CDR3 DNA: TGCAGTGCTAGAGATCTTATGGGGACTAGCGGTTACCAAGAGACCCAGTACTTC.